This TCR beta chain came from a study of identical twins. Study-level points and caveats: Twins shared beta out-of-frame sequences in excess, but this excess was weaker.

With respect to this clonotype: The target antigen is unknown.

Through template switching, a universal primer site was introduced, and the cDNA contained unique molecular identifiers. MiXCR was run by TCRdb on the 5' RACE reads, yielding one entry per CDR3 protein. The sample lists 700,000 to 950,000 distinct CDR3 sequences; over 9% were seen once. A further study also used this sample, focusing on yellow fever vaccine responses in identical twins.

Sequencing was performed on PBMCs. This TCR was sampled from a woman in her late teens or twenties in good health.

DNA of the CDR3: TGCAGCGTTGAAGAAGGGGGTGGGGTAGGGAGCTATGGCTACACCTTC. Protein sequence: CSVEEGGGVGSYGYTF. The chain joins TRBV29-1 to TRBJ1-2; D possibly corresponds to TRBD1 (6 bases). Trimming removed 0 bases from V and 4 bases from J, with 18 bases in between. Germline values: CDR1 SQVTM, CDR2 ANQGSEA. This CDR3 comprises 16 residues.